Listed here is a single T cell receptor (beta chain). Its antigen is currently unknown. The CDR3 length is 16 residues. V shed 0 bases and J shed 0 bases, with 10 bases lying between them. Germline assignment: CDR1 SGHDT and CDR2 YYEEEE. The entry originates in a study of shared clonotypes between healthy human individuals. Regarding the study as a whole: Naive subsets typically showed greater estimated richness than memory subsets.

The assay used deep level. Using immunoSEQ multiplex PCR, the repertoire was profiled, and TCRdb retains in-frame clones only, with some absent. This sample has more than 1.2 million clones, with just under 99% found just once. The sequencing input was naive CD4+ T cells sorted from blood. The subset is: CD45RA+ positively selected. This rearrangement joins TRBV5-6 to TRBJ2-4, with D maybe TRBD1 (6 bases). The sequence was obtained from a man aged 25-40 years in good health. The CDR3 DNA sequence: TGTGCCAGCAGCTTGGCGGACAGCCGAGCCAAAAACATTCAGTACTTC. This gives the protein CASSLADSRAKNIQYF.